The source of this TCR beta chain is a study of blood T cell repertoires in COVID-19 (TCRdb year 2020). Regarding the study in general: Samples from collaborators originated in the United States, Italy and Spain and spanned both the acute and convalescent phases of COVID-19. The material from the prospective study consisted of cDNA or gDNA derived from T cells, B-cell-depleted T cells, or PBMCs. Deeply sampled blood TCRbeta repertoires from subjects exposed to, actively infected with, or recovered from COVID-19 were included in the dataset. The repertoires were made available in a free public database intended to serve as a resource for research on the immune response to SARS-CoV-2. Samples were obtained from the ongoing ImmuneRACE study (first 160 participants) and from about 1,300 subjects provided by 6 global collaborators. Nearly every sample came with metadata listing a de-identified subject ID, COVID-19 status, age in years and sex. HLA class I and class II types, where available, came from metadata supplied by the sample provider rather than from assay-based typing. Broader findings and caveats from the paper: The amount of clinical and demographic metadata varied by source and participant and was provided uncurated.

One collaborating source in Seattle enrolled patients during active infection and followed them longitudinally through the course of disease. The collaborating institutions used their own protocols to collect whole blood in K2EDTA tubes. Collaborator samples were shipped for TCRbeta analysis as frozen whole blood, isolated PBMCs, or DNA extracted from either sample type. A remark on this clone: Which antigen it targets is not known. No base quality information exists; no much larger clone differs at one position.

CDR1 SGHDT and CDR2 YYEEEE were looked up in the germline V gene. The junction carries 12 bases between V and J, which are trimmed by 4 bases and 7 bases respectively. The CDR3 goes from the cysteine to the phenylalanine over 12 residues. Only the CDR3 DNA is retained, 36 bases long and in frame from the first base. The immunoSEQ Assay, a bias-controlled multiplex PCR, was used to amplify TCRbeta CDR3 regions from genomic DNA. In the source study's methods: The number of nucleated cells in each sample was estimated by amplification of reference gene primers within the assay. Sequence reads were collapsed and filtered to measure the absolute abundance of every unique TCRbeta CDR3 rearrangement. For each sample, productive Simpson clonality was calculated as the square root of Simpson's diversity index across productive rearrangements. Entries here come from immuneACCESS through TCRdb and include only in-frame sequences with V and J called. Some clones fail to appear in such tables; in the studies checked, an unresolved V gene covers under half of the shortfall, and the cause of the remainder is unknown. V and J calls and clone size are copied from that table; D and trimming were computed from the DNA. The sample contains some 350,000 clones, roughly 90% of them found a single time. The ten top clones hold about 7% of the sample.

The chain couples TRBV5-6 to TRBJ2-7, with a weak D call of TRBD1 (6 bases match). This clonotype was sampled from a woman between 65 and 79 years old with COVID-19, enrolled during active disease. The sample consisted of peripheral blood. Here is the DNA: TGTGCCAGCAGCACGAGGGGGTGGGAGCAGTACTTC. Protein translation: CASSTRGWEQYF.